These T cell receptor beta chains were read from a single sample in a study of T cell responses to AZD1222 COVID-19 vaccine. The data were produced by immunoSEQ multiplex PCR, yet TCRdb's version contains in-frame clones alone and is incomplete. The table includes roughly 140,000 clones, roughly 90% detected once. This specimen consisted of peripheral blood, obtained on day 0 of AZD1222 vaccination. The receptors derive from an adult in good health. Both conserved end residues are part of each CDR3. D genes are given only for firm matches. Expanded clones are given a class, and other clones once, few, many or no size at all.

DNA,CDR3,J,D,size,V
TGTGCCAGCAGCTCCGGACAGGGAATGCACTATGGCTACACCTTC,CASSSGQGMHYGYTF,TRBJ1-2,TRBD1,NA,TRBV11-1
TGTGCCAGCAGTTATCCGACTGGACTCAATGAGCAGTTCTTC,CASSYPTGLNEQFF,TRBJ2-1,NA,NA,TRBV6-2/TRBV6-3
TGTGCCAGCAGTGAGTATTTAGGCTACTACGAGCAGTACTTC,CASSEYLGYYEQYF,TRBJ2-7,NA,few,TRBV2
TGTGCCAGCAGCGTTTATCAGGGGAATACGGGTGGCGAGCAGTACTTC,CASSVYQGNTGGEQYF,TRBJ2-7,NA,NA,TRBV9
TGCGCCAGCAGCCCGGACAGAAAAGAGACCCAGTACTTC,CASSPDRKETQYF,TRBJ2-5,NA,NA,TRBV5-1
TGTGCCAGCAGCACCTACCGATCCGGACATCAGCCCCAGCATTTT,CASSTYRSGHQPQHF,TRBJ1-5,NA,NA,TRBV2
TGTGCTAGTGGTTCCGGACTGGACGAGCAGTACTTC,CASGSGLDEQYF,TRBJ2-7,NA,once,TRBV12-5
TGTGCCAGTAGTGCACGTCAAAATTTACGGGAGACCCAGTACTTC,CASSARQNLRETQYF,TRBJ2-5,NA,NA,TRBV19
TGTGCCAGCTCACCATCCAGGGACTATGGCTACACCTTC,CASSPSRDYGYTF,TRBJ1-2,NA,NA,TRBV18
TGTGCCAGCAGTTCCCCACCAGCCATAATAGGAAACACCATATATTTT,CASSSPPAIIGNTIYF,TRBJ1-3,NA,once,TRBV6-5
TGTGCCAGCAAAACCCCACTAAGCACAGATACGCAGTATTTT,CASKTPLSTDTQYF,TRBJ2-3,NA,NA,TRBV28
TGTGCCAGCAGTTTAGGTGCTCCAACCCTCTTT,CASSLGAPTLF,TRBJ1-1,NA,NA,TRBV12-3/TRBV12-4
TGTGCCAGCGGTAGGATGGTCAATCAGCCCCAGCATTTT,CASGRMVNQPQHF,TRBJ1-5,NA,NA,TRBV2
TGTGCCAGCAGCTTCGGCGTAGAGACCCAGTACTTC,CASSFGVETQYF,TRBJ2-5,NA,NA,TRBV7-9
TGTGCCAGCACCCCAAGGACCTCTAACTATGGCTACACCTTC,CASTPRTSNYGYTF,TRBJ1-2,NA,few,TRBV2
TGTGCCAGCAGCCAAGATCGGGCTCAGCCCCAGCATTTT,CASSQDRAQPQHF,TRBJ1-5,NA,NA,TRBV4-2
TGCGCCAGCGGAGACACGGGGCCTGCCCAGGTAGCTTTCTTT,CASGDTGPAQVAFF,TRBJ1-1,NA,NA,TRBV5-1
TGTGCCAGCAGCTTAGAATGGACAGTAGTCGGTTCTGAGCAGTTCTTC,CASSLEWTVVGSEQFF,TRBJ2-1,NA,NA,TRBV11-2
TGTGCCAGCAGCCAGGTGGAACGTACGCAGTATTTT,CASSQVERTQYF,TRBJ2-3,NA,NA,TRBV3-1/TRBV3-2